This T cell receptor (beta chain) was recorded in a study of shared clonotypes between healthy human individuals (dated by TCRdb to 2020 to 2021). As for the study more broadly: Three men and two women, aged 18 to 49 years, made up the cohort. Leukapheresis yielded between about 0.94 and 9.5 billion PBMCs per donor. To increase sequencing depth and limit assay-specific biases, different laboratories used diverse techniques to prepare libraries and sequence TCR repertoires. For each donor, three plates each were used for CD4 naive and CD4 memory, two plates were used for CD8 naive, and one plate was used for CD8 memory. To estimate repertoire size and how much clonotypes are shared between individuals, the study performed deep sequencing of blood TCR repertoires from about five healthy adults. The research as a whole found: Compared with non-shared clonotypes, the clonotypes found in all four sorted-subset donors had higher generation probabilities. Incomplete sequencing was indicated by rarefaction of sorted-subset datasets, despite the large sequencing depth. The genetic and exposure-history diversity represented was limited by the small number of donors. Sampling was limited to blood, and TCR repertoires in tissue likely differ from TCR repertoires in blood. Sharing across a few donors was observed for roughly 5.4% of naive CD4, less than 4% of naive CD8, 2.3% of memory CD4, and about 0.4% of memory CD8 clonotypes. Pairwise subsampling led to the expectation that sequencing depth would affect the degree of clonotype sharing among donors. Estimated clonotype richness was generally larger for naive than for memory subsets.

Donors were healthy HIV-negative adults with no recently reported acute infections or vaccinations. Every donor was a Caucasian adult residing in Nashville, Tennessee, USA. Magnetic negative selection was used to enrich CD4+ T cells, after which naive cells were positively selected on CD45RA and the negative fraction became the memory subset. Blood was collected by leukapheresis, and PBMCs were isolated by Ficoll-Histopaque density gradient centrifugation and then cryopreserved in liquid nitrogen vapor phase. Purity and quantity of every magnetically sorted T cell population were checked by analytical flow cytometry. From each sorted fraction, genomic DNA was isolated and quantified by UV absorbance on a Nanodrop 2000c. About this clone: It has no known antigen specificity. The input lacks base qualities; no much larger clone sits a single base away.

The CDR3, from cysteine to phenylalanine, totals 18 residues. The sequence is cut down to CDR3 DNA, 54 bases in frame from base 1. CDR1 and CDR2, per the germline V gene, are MGHRA and YSYEKL. Trimming at the junction amounts to 3 bases on V and 6 bases on J, and the germline ends lie 24 bases apart. Using the deep immunoSEQ assay, TCR CDR3 regions were amplified from genomic DNA by multiplex PCR. Genomic DNA extracted from each cell subset was distributed evenly over all wells of several immunoSEQ 96-well plates, and each plate served as one replicate. For sorted subsets, each replicate PCR was loaded with roughly 0.2 ug genomic DNA, equivalent to roughly 30,000 T cell genomes. Purified libraries were measured with a Qubit 3.0 fluorometer, size-checked on a Bioanalyzer 2100, and measured again with the KAPA Library Quantification kit. A separate single-read 150-cycle Illumina NextSeq 550 flow cell was used to sequence each immunoSEQ 96-well plate. The study's own analysis went as follows. The immunoSEQ output contained only junctional sequences without quality scores, so filtering could not match that applied to full-length reads. Sequences were annotated with PyIR, a Python wrapper for IgBLAST v1.9, using IMGT germline references to assign V/J genes and CDR3. Reads were removed for weak V/J assignments (E-value above 1e-6), missing CDR3, stop codons, out-of-frame junctions, or ambiguous translated residues. A V3J clonotype was defined by an identical inferred V gene, J gene, and CDR3 amino acid sequence. Percentage overlap between repertoires was computed as shared unique clonotypes divided by the size of the smaller repertoire. Richness of each repertoire was evaluated using RTK rarefaction, the Chao1 estimator, and Recon v2.1 estimates of unobserved clonotypes. Generation probabilities for all TCRbeta clonotypes obtained by the gDNA method from a handful of donors were computed using OLGA. TCRdb's version of the immuneACCESS table is confined to in-frame rearrangements and falls short of the full clone set. An unresolved V gene accounts for under half of the shortfall where checked; the remainder is of unknown origin. The V and J calls and clone size were taken over from that table, and D and trimming were inferred from the DNA. In this sample the table shows under 1,100,000 clones, about 75% of which occur a single time. In total, the top ten clones hold 1.2% to 1.5% of the sample.

The chain was built from TRBV4-1 and TRBJ1-5, with TRBD1 perhaps the D gene, on 6 matching bases. The source material was memory CD4+ T cells sorted from blood. This sample's cell subset or site label indicates: CD45RA-negative fraction. This TCR was sampled from a man aged 18 to 30 in good health. CDR3 sequence: CASSHPLFATGPGQPQHF. The nucleotides read TGCGCCAGCAGCCACCCTCTATTTGCGACAGGACCTGGTCAGCCCCAGCATTTT.